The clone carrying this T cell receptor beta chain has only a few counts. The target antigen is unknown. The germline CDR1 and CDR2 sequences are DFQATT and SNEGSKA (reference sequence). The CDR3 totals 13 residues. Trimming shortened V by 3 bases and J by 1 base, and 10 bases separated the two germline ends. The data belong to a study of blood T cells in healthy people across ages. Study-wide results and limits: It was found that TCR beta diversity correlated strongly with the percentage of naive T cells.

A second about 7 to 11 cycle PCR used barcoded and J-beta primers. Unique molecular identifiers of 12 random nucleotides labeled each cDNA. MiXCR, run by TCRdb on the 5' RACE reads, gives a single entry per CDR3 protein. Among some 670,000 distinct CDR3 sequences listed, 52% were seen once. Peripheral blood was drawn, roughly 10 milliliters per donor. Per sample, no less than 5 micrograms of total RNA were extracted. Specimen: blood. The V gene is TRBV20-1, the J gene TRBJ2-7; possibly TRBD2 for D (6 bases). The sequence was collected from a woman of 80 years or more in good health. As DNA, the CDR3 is TGCAGTGCTAGTTCGGCGGGATCCTACGAGCAGTACTTC. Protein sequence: CSASSAGSYEQYF.